These T cell receptor beta chains were read from a single sample in a study of PD-1 blockade in classical Hodgkin lymphoma. Clones were read by immunoSEQ multiplex PCR, and TCRdb kept only the in-frame ones, dropping some. The sample lists over 35,000 clones; about 87% were seen once. Here the sequenced sample was peripheral blood mononuclear cells (PBMCs), taken at baseline. These receptors were taken from a human donor with classical Hodgkin lymphoma. Both conserved end residues are part of each CDR3. A D gene is named only where the DNA matches it firmly. Not every row has a clone size; where given, it reads once, few, many or a size class.

J gene: TRBJ1-5
V gene: TRBV19
clone size: .
D gene: .
CDR3 protein: CASSTGNSNQPQHF
CDR3 DNA: TGTGCCAGTAGTACAGGGAATAGCAATCAGCCCCAGCATTTT

J gene: TRBJ1-4
V gene: TRBV18
clone size: once
D gene: .
CDR3 protein: CASSDGQPLGEKLFF
CDR3 DNA: TGTGCCAGCTCAGATGGCCAGCCCTTGGGGGAAAAACTGTTTTTT

J gene: TRBJ2-7
V gene: TRBV27
clone size: .
D gene: .
CDR3 protein: CASSFLGSYEQYF
CDR3 DNA: TGTGCCAGCAGTTTTCTCGGCTCCTACGAGCAGTACTTC

J gene: TRBJ1-4
V gene: TRBV21-1
clone size: once
D gene: .
CDR3 protein: CASSANHRGQSEKLFF
CDR3 DNA: TGTGCCAGCAGCGCCAATCACAGGGGGCAAAGTGAAAAACTGTTTTTT

J gene: TRBJ1-2
V gene: TRBV2
clone size: .
D gene: TRBD1
CDR3 protein: CASSEARDSNYGYTF
CDR3 DNA: TGTGCCAGCAGTGAAGCCCGGGACAGTAACTATGGCTACACCTTC

J gene: TRBJ1-1
V gene: TRBV5-6
clone size: few
D gene: .
CDR3 protein: CASSRGWGREVWMNTEAFF
CDR3 DNA: TGTGCCAGCAGCCGTGGATGGGGCAGGGAGGTATGGATGAACACTGAAGCTTTCTTT

J gene: TRBJ2-7
V gene: TRBV18
clone size: .
D gene: .
CDR3 protein: CASSPPDMAYEQYF
CDR3 DNA: TGTGCCAGCTCACCGCCCGACATGGCCTACGAGCAGTACTTC

J gene: TRBJ2-1
V gene: TRBV13
clone size: .
D gene: .
CDR3 protein: CASSFPSLMGEQFF
CDR3 DNA: TGTGCCAGCAGCTTTCCCTCACTCATGGGTGAGCAGTTCTTC

J gene: TRBJ2-1
V gene: TRBV19
clone size: few
D gene: TRBD2
CDR3 protein: CASSRLAGGWDYNEQFF
CDR3 DNA: TGTGCCAGTAGTAGACTAGCGGGAGGTTGGGACTACAATGAGCAGTTCTTC

J gene: TRBJ1-2
V gene: TRBV7-8
clone size: .
D gene: .
CDR3 protein: CASSWLDSDYGYTF
CDR3 DNA: TGTGCCAGCAGCTGGCTGGACAGTGATTATGGCTACACCTTC

J gene: TRBJ2-3
V gene: TRBV19
clone size: .
D gene: TRBD2
CDR3 protein: CASNAGTSSDTQYF
CDR3 DNA: TGTGCCAGTAACGCCGGGACTAGCAGCGATACGCAGTATTTT

J gene: TRBJ2-7
V gene: TRBV4-1
clone size: .
D gene: .
CDR3 protein: CASSQDRVQGWNEQYF
CDR3 DNA: TGCGCCAGCAGCCAAGATAGGGTACAGGGCTGGAACGAGCAGTACTTC

J gene: TRBJ2-3
V gene: TRBV28
clone size: .
D gene: TRBD2
CDR3 protein: CASTDSGRAPDTQYF
CDR3 DNA: TGTGCCAGCACCGATAGCGGGAGGGCCCCAGATACGCAGTATTTT

J gene: TRBJ2-5
V gene: TRBV7-9
clone size: once
D gene: .
CDR3 protein: CASSLHGEGETQYF
CDR3 DNA: TGTGCCAGCAGCCTCCATGGAGAGGGCGAGACCCAGTACTTC

J gene: TRBJ1-4
V gene: TRBV7-6
clone size: .
D gene: TRBD1
CDR3 protein: CASSPFNRGRTREKLFF
CDR3 DNA: TGTGCCAGCAGCCCCTTCAACAGGGGGCGAACTCGCGAAAAACTGTTTTTT

J gene: TRBJ2-5
V gene: TRBV6-6
clone size: .
D gene: TRBD1
CDR3 protein: CASRVGQGETQYF
CDR3 DNA: TGTGCCAGCAGGGTCGGACAGGGGGAGACCCAGTACTTC

J gene: TRBJ1-1
V gene: TRBV9
clone size: .
D gene: .
CDR3 protein: CASNPVLPLGGNFTEAFF
CDR3 DNA: TGTGCCAGCAACCCCGTCCTGCCCTTAGGGGGGAACTTCACTGAAGCTTTCTTT

J gene: TRBJ1-1
V gene: TRBV10-3
clone size: .
D gene: .
CDR3 protein: CAIRELENTEAFF
CDR3 DNA: TGTGCCATCAGGGAATTGGAGAACACTGAAGCTTTCTTT

J gene: TRBJ2-3
V gene: TRBV4-3
clone size: .
D gene: TRBD2
CDR3 protein: CASSQDYGLAGGVDTQYF
CDR3 DNA: TGCGCCAGCAGCCAAGATTACGGACTAGCGGGAGGGGTGGATACGCAGTATTTT

J gene: TRBJ2-1
V gene: TRBV6-5
clone size: once
D gene: .
CDR3 protein: CASRKRPSSYNEQFF
CDR3 DNA: TGTGCCAGCAGGAAGAGGCCAAGCTCCTACAATGAGCAGTTCTTC

J gene: TRBJ1-2
V gene: TRBV5-6
clone size: medium-sized
D gene: .
CDR3 protein: CASSLVGVNYGYTF
CDR3 DNA: TGTGCCAGCAGCTTGGTTGGAGTAAACTATGGCTACACCTTC

J gene: TRBJ2-6
V gene: TRBV19
clone size: .
D gene: TRBD2
CDR3 protein: CASSMGGNVLTF
CDR3 DNA: TGTGCCAGTAGTATGGGGGGGAACGTCCTGACTTTC

J gene: TRBJ2-4
V gene: TRBV11-2
clone size: .
D gene: .
CDR3 protein: CASTPPEGVAKNIQYF
CDR3 DNA: TGTGCCAGCACCCCTCCGGAGGGTGTCGCCAAAAACATTCAGTACTTC

J gene: TRBJ2-1
V gene: TRBV30
clone size: .
D gene: .
CDR3 protein: CAWSDNEQFF
CDR3 DNA: TGTGCCTGGAGTGACAATGAGCAGTTCTTC

J gene: TRBJ2-6
V gene: TRBV5-8
clone size: .
D gene: TRBD1
CDR3 protein: CASSLQGVGANVLTF
CDR3 DNA: TGTGCCAGCAGCTTGCAGGGGGTTGGGGCCAACGTCCTGACTTTC

J gene: TRBJ1-4
V gene: TRBV30
clone size: once
D gene: .
CDR3 protein: CAWGINGEKLFF
CDR3 DNA: TGTGCCTGGGGAATTAATGGTGAAAAACTGTTTTTT

J gene: TRBJ2-5
V gene: TRBV5-8
clone size: .
D gene: TRBD2
CDR3 protein: CASSLELAGAGETQYF
CDR3 DNA: TGTGCCAGCAGCTTGGAGCTAGCGGGGGCCGGTGAGACCCAGTACTTC

J gene: TRBJ2-7
V gene: TRBV28
clone size: .
D gene: .
CDR3 protein: CASSLGAGFYEQYF
CDR3 DNA: TGTGCCAGCAGTTTAGGGGCGGGGTTCTACGAGCAGTACTTC

J gene: TRBJ1-2
V gene: TRBV6-6
clone size: .
D gene: .
CDR3 protein: CASRQNYGYTF
CDR3 DNA: TGTGCCAGCAGACAAAACTATGGCTACACCTTC

J gene: TRBJ1-1
V gene: TRBV10-3
clone size: .
D gene: TRBD1
CDR3 protein: CAIRPQGDIVGTEAFF
CDR3 DNA: TGTGCCATCAGGCCGCAGGGGGATATAGTTGGCACTGAAGCTTTCTTT